A selection of T cell receptor beta chains follows, all from one sample in a study of T cells in localized non-small cell lung cancer. The repertoire was sequenced with immunoSEQ multiplex PCR; TCRdb's copy has only in-frame clones and lacks some. The sample holds roughly 14,000 clones, about 80% seen once. Sequenced material: peripheral blood, taken before any cancer treatment. Receptors originate from a female donor over 55 with stage I squamous cell lung carcinoma. Both conserved end residues are part of each CDR3. The D gene is left open where the match is weak.

D gene,V gene,CDR3 protein
.,TRBV27,CASSLRGQNSNQPQHF
TRBD1,TRBV5-1,CASSLGTGGIETQYF
.,TRBV18,CASSPQGGNQPQHF
.,TRBV15,CATSLNGWDEQFF
TRBD1,TRBV6-1,CASRANRDRGYEQYF
TRBD1,TRBV5-1,CASSFSGQGLTEAFF
TRBD1,TRBV5-6,CASSTQGRDTQYF
TRBD1,TRBV30,CACETGDTEAFF
.,TRBV7-8,CASSLGSPYEQYF
.,TRBV5-1,CASSLNRDQPQHF
.,TRBV5-1,CASSPRGPSYEQYF
TRBD1,TRBV5-6,CASSLKGAGEKLFF
.,TRBV9,CASSVGGPGTEAFF
.,TRBV7-9,CASSLETQYF
TRBD1,TRBV2,CASSPGQGAFQSPLHF
.,TRBV30,CAWSVGVSTETQYF
.,TRBV18,CASSPESIGREAFF
TRBD1,TRBV11-3,CASSLGTGGGGANVLTF
TRBD2,TRBV12-5,CASHAGGINTDTQYF
.,TRBV2,CASSGSWRTQYF
TRBD2,TRBV5-1,CASSLGGGSPYEQYF
.,TRBV4-3,CASSQAPGTEAFF
TRBD2,TRBV9,CASSSRGGRTGELFF
TRBD1,TRBV7-2,CASSPGTVGNTIYF
TRBD1,TRBV5-5,CASSEQGGTEAFF
TRBD1,TRBV25-1,CASSDDRGHSPLHF